Listed below are T cell receptor beta chains from one sample, sequenced in a study of blood T cells in healthy people across ages. From the 5' RACE reads, TCRdb called clonotypes with MiXCR, one entry per CDR3 protein. Of about 800,000 distinct CDR3 sequences in the sample, 46% were seen once. Material for sequencing was blood. These receptor sequences come from a man of 80 years or more in good health. CDR3s include the opening cysteine and the closing phenylalanine or tryptophan. The D gene is left open where the match is weak. Clone size is shown for a subset of rows, as once, few, many or a class of expanded clone.

clone_size,v_call,d_call,j_call,cdr3_aa,cdr3_nt
once,TRBV10-2,TRBD1,TRBJ2-3,CASSEQRSGQGEYF,TGCGCCAGCAGTGAGCAAAGATCGGGACAGGGCGAGTATTTT
many,TRBV7-2,-,TRBJ2-1,CASSPTPFGGNEQFF,TGTGCCAGCAGCCCCACCCCTTTCGGTGGCAATGAGCAGTTCTTC
few,TRBV7-2,TRBD2,TRBJ2-7,CASSNGPGLAGHEQYF,TGTGCCAGCAGCAATGGACCGGGACTAGCGGGACACGAGCAGTACTTC
few,TRBV7-9,-,TRBJ2-7,CASSLAAVTGTLHEQYF,TGTGCCAGCAGCTTAGCGGCTGTCACAGGGACCCTTCACGAGCAGTACTTC
few,TRBV27,-,TRBJ1-1,CASSFNRGTEAFF,TGTGCCAGCAGTTTCAACCGGGGCACTGAAGCTTTCTTT
-,TRBV12-3/TRBV12-4,-,TRBJ2-7,CASSFGAGPYEQYF,TGTGCCAGCAGTTTCGGGGCAGGGCCCTACGAGCAGTACTTC
-,TRBV6-1,-,TRBJ2-7,CASSEDPEGAYEQYF,TGTGCCAGCAGTGAAGACCCGGAGGGGGCCTACGAGCAGTACTTC
-,TRBV5-1,-,TRBJ2-3,CASSLGMAAGTDTQYF,TGCGCCAGCAGCTTGGGGATGGCGGCGGGCACAGATACGCAGTATTTT
few,TRBV28,-,TRBJ1-2,CASSLPTGWNYGYTF,TGTGCCAGCAGTCTCCCCACAGGGTGGAACTATGGCTACACCTTC
many,TRBV24-1,-,TRBJ2-1,CATSDFGLNNEQFF,TGTGCCACCAGTGATTTCGGCCTAAACAATGAGCAGTTCTTC
many,TRBV12-3/TRBV12-4,TRBD2,TRBJ2-1,CASSLGLAVYEQFF,TGTGCCAGCAGTTTAGGACTAGCAGTCTATGAGCAGTTCTTC
many,TRBV4-2,TRBD2,TRBJ2-1,CASSLGLATYSEQFF,TGTGCCAGCAGCCTGGGACTAGCGACCTACTCCGAGCAGTTCTTC
-,TRBV25-1,-,TRBJ2-7,CTSSSGIGEQYF,TGTACCAGCAGTTCAGGGATCGGCGAGCAGTACTTC
-,TRBV2,TRBD1,TRBJ1-4,CASRLFGQGNEKLFF,TGTGCCAGCAGACTCTTTGGACAGGGAAATGAAAAACTGTTTTTT
-,TRBV20-1,TRBD1,TRBJ1-6,CSADGQATNSPPHF,TGCAGTGCCGATGGACAGGCCACGAATTCACCCCCCCACTTT
-,TRBV2,TRBD2,TRBJ2-1,CASSPGTSRDEQFF,TGTGCCAGCAGTCCCGGGACTAGCCGCGATGAGCAGTTCTTC
-,TRBV5-1,-,TRBJ1-1,CASSTGVGRETEAFF,TGCGCCAGCAGCACGGGGGTAGGGAGGGAGACTGAAGCTTTCTTT
few,TRBV12-3/TRBV12-4,-,TRBJ2-3,CASSLSGRDTQYF,TGTGCCAGCAGTTTATCTGGGCGGGATACGCAGTATTTT
-,TRBV6-1,-,TRBJ2-1,CASGDTGSGSRAYNEQFF,TGTGCCAGCGGGGACACAGGGTCCGGGAGCAGGGCATACAATGAGCAGTTCTTC
-,TRBV6-2/TRBV6-3,TRBD2,TRBJ2-5,CASRKTSGRQETQYF,TGTGCCAGCAGGAAGACTAGCGGGAGACAAGAGACCCAGTACTTC
-,TRBV12-3/TRBV12-4,-,TRBJ2-1,CASSLGTTVYNEQFF,TGTGCCAGCAGTCTCGGGACAACAGTCTACAATGAGCAGTTCTTC
-,TRBV7-9,-,TRBJ2-5,CASSLDGRLRTQYF,TGTGCCAGCAGCTTGGACGGGAGACTGCGGACCCAGTACTTC
-,TRBV5-1,-,TRBJ2-6,CASRLGTYAGANVLTF,TGCGCCAGCAGGTTGGGGACCTACGCTGGGGCCAACGTCCTGACTTTC
-,TRBV6-2/TRBV6-3,-,TRBJ2-7,CACRDLSYEQYF,TGTGCCTGTCGGGACCTTTCCTACGAGCAGTACTTC
-,TRBV6-2/TRBV6-3,-,TRBJ2-3,CASSYSADSITSTDTQYF,TGTGCCAGCAGTTACTCGGCGGACAGTATTACTAGCACAGATACGCAGTATTTT
few,TRBV11-3,-,TRBJ1-1,CASSASPEDTEAFF,TGTGCCAGCAGCGCTTCTCCTGAGGACACTGAGGCTTTCTTT
-,TRBV20-1,TRBD2,TRBJ2-3,CSARAGPGTSGSTDTQYF,TGCAGTGCTAGAGCGGGTCCCGGGACTAGCGGGAGTACAGATACGCAGTATTTT
few,TRBV29-1,TRBD2,TRBJ2-5,CSVGLAGGNEQYF,TGCAGCGTTGGACTAGCGGGGGGGAATGAGCAGTACTTC
few,TRBV15,-,TRBJ2-7,CATSSILSGGNYEQYF,TGTGCCACCAGCAGCATACTATCTGGCGGTAACTACGAGCAGTACTTC
many,TRBV11-2,TRBD2,TRBJ2-1,CASRLTTGGLNEQFF,TGTGCCAGCAGACTAACGACGGGAGGCCTAAATGAGCAGTTCTTC
few,TRBV6-5,TRBD2,TRBJ2-7,CASSSPRGTSGYEQYF,TGTGCCAGCAGTTCCCCTCGGGGGACTAGCGGCTACGAGCAGTACTTC